What follows are 15 T cell receptor beta chains derived from one specimen sequenced in a study of T cell responses to AZD1222 COVID-19 vaccine. Libraries were prepared by immunoSEQ multiplex PCR; TCRdb keeps only in-frame clonotypes and omits some of them. The table has 210,000 or so clones, about 92% seen once; the top ten hold less than 1.2%. Sequenced material: peripheral blood, taken on day 0 of MenACWY control vaccination. These receptors were taken from an adult in good health.

The chain has TRBV30 and TRBJ1-6; perhaps TRBD1 as D (5 bases). V was trimmed by 2 bases and J by 13 bases, leaving 18 bases between them. The germline V gene has CDR1 GTSNPN and CDR2 SVGIG (reference sequence). The CDR3 is 14 residues long. The CDR3 loop is CAWSFGGGLQPLHF. The CDR3 DNA reads as TGTGCCTGGAGTTTTGGGGGAGGTCTGCAGCCCCTCCACTTT.

The genes are TRBV6-5 and TRBJ1-4; a weak D match, TRBD1 (6 bases). CDR1 and CDR2 from the germline V gene are MNHEY and SVGAGI. Trimming removed 0 bases from V and 3 bases from J, with 11 bases in between. CDR3 length: 16 residues. CDR3 DNA: TGTGCCAGCAGTTACTCCGCCAGGGGAGCTAATGAAAAACTGTTTTTT. Translation gives CASSYSARGANEKLFF.

V is TRBV2 and J is TRBJ1-1; 12 nucleotides align to TRBD1. The CDR3 contains 15 residues. J gave up 11 bases and V 4 bases, and 11 bases lay outside the gene matches. In germline, CDR1 is SNHLY, CDR2 FYNNEI. Here the CDR3 reads CASSVPGGTGGDAFF. CDR3 sequence (DNA): TGTGCCAGCAGTGTCCCCGGGGGGACAGGGGGCGACGCTTTCTTT.

This chain uses TRBV27 with TRBJ1-6; D gene unclear. This CDR3 has 16 amino acids. Per the germline V gene, CDR1 is MNHEY and CDR2 is SMNVEV (reference sequence). Trimming shortened V by 0 bases and J by 7 bases, and 13 bases separated the two germline ends. CDR3 protein: CASSLSAHKYNSPLHF. CDR3 DNA sequence: TGTGCCAGCAGTTTATCGGCGCATAAATACAATTCACCCCTCCACTTT.

This chain links TRBV13 with TRBJ1-6; 7 bases match TRBD1. CDR1 is PRHDT, CDR2 FYEKMQ, per germline (reference sequence). CDR3 length equals 18 residues. With V trimmed by 4 bases and J by 1 base, 10 bases remained unmatched. CDR3 coding DNA: TGTGCCAGCAGCTCGACAGACAGGGAAGGGTCCTATAATTCACCCCTCCACTTT. Translating gives CASSSTDREGSYNSPLHF.

The chain combines TRBV30 with TRBJ2-2, with D possibly being TRBD1 (6 bases). The CDR3 covers 13 residues. V was pared by 4 bases and J by 5 bases, with 11 bases between. CDR1 GTSNPN and CDR2 SVGIG come from the germline V gene (reference sequence). In DNA, the CDR3 is TGTGCCTGGACAGGGGTAGGAACCGGGGAGCTGTTTTTT. This sequence encodes CAWTGVGTGELFF.

The chain links TRBV2 to TRBJ1-1, with TRBD1 matching 8 bases. The CDR3 totals 13 residues. Germline CDR1 reads SNHLY; CDR2 reads FYNNEI. With V trimmed by 4 bases and J by 10 bases, 8 bases remained unmatched. The CDR3 nucleotides read TGTGCCAGCAGTGGAGCAGACAGGGGTCGAGCTTTCTTT. Translating it yields CASSGADRGRAFF. The whole variable domain, remainder taken from reference TRBV2 and TRBJ1-1, is EPEVTQTPSHQVTQMGQEVILRCVPISNHLYFYWYRQILGQKVEFLVSFYNNEISEKSEIFDDQFSVERPDGSNFTLKIRSTKLEDSAMYFCASSGADRGRAFFGQGTRLTVV.

The V call is TRBV28, the J call TRBJ1-1; 8 bases align to TRBD1. Germline CDR1 reads MDHEN; CDR2 reads SYDVKM. Trimming removed 4 bases from V and 1 base from J; junction bases left unmatched: 5. The CDR3 is made up of 15 amino acids. The CDR3 reads CASSYPQGANTEAFF. CDR3 bases: TGTGCCAGCAGTTACCCCCAGGGGGCGAACACTGAAGCTTTCTTT.

The gene calls are TRBV7-9 and TRBJ1-2; 7 nucleotides match TRBD1. The trim removed 0 bases at V and 3 bases at J, leaving 1 base unmatched. Looked up from germline, CDR1 is SEHNR and CDR2 is FQNEAQ (reference sequence). The CDR3 is 14 residues long. CDR3 region: CASSLAGGHYGYTF. The CDR3 coding sequence is TGTGCCAGCAGCTTAGCAGGGGGCCACTATGGCTACACCTTC.

This clone was recorded only once. The rearrangement links TRBV28 to TRBJ1-1; D gene unclear. This CDR3 has 11 amino acids. The ends were cut back, 5 bases at V and 4 bases at J, with 5 bases in the middle. Germline CDR1 MDHEN, CDR2 SYDVKM. CDR3 residues: CASSIRTEAFF. CDR3 sequence (DNA): TGTGCCAGCAGTATCCGCACTGAAGCTTTCTTT. Using reference TRBV28 and TRBJ1-1 for the parts outside the CDR3, the full variable domain is DVKVTQSSRYLVKRTGEKVFLECVQDMDHENMFWYRQDPGLGLRLIYFSYDVKMKEKGDIPEGYSVSREKKERFSLILESASTNQTSMYLCASSIRTEAFFGQGTRLTVV.

J is TRBJ2-7 and V is TRBV19; TRBD1 aligns across 7 bases. After removal of 5 bases from V and 1 base from J, the junction contained 2 bases not matched to a gene. Germline lookup yields CDR1 LNHDA and CDR2 SQIVND (reference sequence). The CDR3 is 13 residues long. The CDR3 nucleotides read TGTGCCAGTAGTTGGACAGGATCCTACGAGCAGTACTTC. This encodes CASSWTGSYEQYF.

This sequence joins TRBV7-3 and TRBJ1-6; TRBD1 might be the D (5 bases). V was trimmed by 5 bases and J by 6 bases, leaving 8 bases between them. The CDR3 covers 13 residues. Germline V gives CDR1 SGHTA, CDR2 FQGTGA. Here the CDR3 DNA reads TGTGCCAGCAGCGACAGCGCTAATTCACCCCTCCACTTT. Its translation: CASSDSANSPLHF.

V and J are TRBV5-1 and TRBJ1-1; no clear D gene. Trimming stripped 0 bases from V and 2 bases from J, with 11 bases between. The CDR3 consists of 15 residues. Germline V lookup: CDR1 SGHRS, CDR2 YFSETQ. The chain's CDR3 is CASSLEGQTNTEAFF. CDR3 bases: TGCGCCAGCAGCTTGGAGGGCCAGACCAACACTGAAGCTTTCTTT.

This sequence joins TRBV19 and TRBJ2-3; D may be TRBD1 (6 bases). CDR1 is LNHDA, CDR2 SQIVND, per germline (reference sequence). This CDR3 is 15 amino acids long. Trimming shortened V by 4 bases and J by 2 bases, and 13 bases separated the two germline ends. CDR3 amino acids: CASSTLDSHTDTQYF. CDR3 nucleotides: TGTGCCAGTAGTACCTTGGACAGCCACACAGATACGCAGTATTTT. The full variable domain, completed using reference TRBV19 and TRBJ2-3, is DGGITQSPKYLFRKEGQNVTLSCEQNLNHDAMYWYRQDPGQGLRLIYYSQIVNDFQKGDIAEGYSVSREKKESFPLTVTSAQKNPTAFYLCASSTLDSHTDTQYFGPGTRLTVL.

The rearrangement links TRBV7-8 to TRBJ2-3; D is undetermined. This CDR3 contains 12 residues. The germline V and J ends were trimmed by 1 base and 3 bases, with 2 bases remaining between them. CDR1 is SGHVS, CDR2 FQNEAQ, per germline. CDR3 region: CASSLGTDTQYF. CDR3 coding DNA: TGTGCCAGCAGCTTAGGGACAGATACGCAGTATTTT.